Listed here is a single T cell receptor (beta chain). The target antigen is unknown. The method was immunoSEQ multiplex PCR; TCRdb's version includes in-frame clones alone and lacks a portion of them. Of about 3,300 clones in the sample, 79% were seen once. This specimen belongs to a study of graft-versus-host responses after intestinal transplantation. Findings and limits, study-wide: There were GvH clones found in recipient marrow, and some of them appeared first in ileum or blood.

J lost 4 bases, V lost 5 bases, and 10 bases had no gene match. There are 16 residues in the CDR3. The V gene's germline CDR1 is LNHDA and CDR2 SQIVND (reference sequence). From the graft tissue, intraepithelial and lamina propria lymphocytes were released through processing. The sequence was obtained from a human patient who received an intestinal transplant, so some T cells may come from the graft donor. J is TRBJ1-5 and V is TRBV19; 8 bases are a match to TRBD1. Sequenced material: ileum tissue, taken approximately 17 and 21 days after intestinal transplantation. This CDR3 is CASSARTGTNNQPQHF. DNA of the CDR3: TGTGCCAGTAGTGCACGGACAGGGACAAATAATCAGCCCCAGCATTTT.